Listed here are 23 T cell receptor beta chains from one sample, sequenced in a study of cytomegalovirus exposure and HLA in healthy donors. The PCR ran on 60 Vbeta and 13 Jbeta primers. Clones were sequenced by immunoSEQ multiplex PCR, and TCRdb holds only the in-frame ones, with some missing. The profile shows some 140,000 clones, 65% to 80% of them singletons. The source material was PBMCs. These receptors originate from a human donor in good health.

This clone showed up just a few times. The chain recombines TRBV6-5 with TRBJ2-7, with 10 bases identical to TRBD1. The germline V gene has CDR1 MNHEY and CDR2 SVGAGI. The CDR3 has 14 residues. Trimming removed 6 bases from V and 4 bases from J; junction bases left unmatched: 6. The CDR3 DNA is TGTGCCAGCAGCGAGGGACAGGGGCGTTACGAGCAGTACTTC. Translating gives CASSEGQGRYEQYF.

The chain recombines TRBV28 with TRBJ2-5; TRBD1 agrees at 9 bases. This CDR3 region has 15 residues. CDR1 is MDHEN and CDR2 is SYDVKM in the germline V gene. The V gene end was trimmed by 2 bases and the J gene end by 4 bases; junction bases not matched to a gene: 5. CDR3 nucleotides: TGTGCCAGCAGTTTAAGGGGGACAGGGAGAGAGACCCAGTACTTC. It codes for CASSLRGTGRETQYF. Full variable domain (rest looked up from reference TRBV28 and TRBJ2-5): DVKVTQSSRYLVKRTGEKVFLECVQDMDHENMFWYRQDPGLGLRLIYFSYDVKMKEKGDIPEGYSVSREKKERFSLILESASTNQTSMYLCASSLRGTGRETQYFGPGTRLLVL.

The gene calls are TRBV7-9 and TRBJ2-7; TRBD2 matches at 13 bases. The germline V gene encodes CDR1 SEHNR and CDR2 FQNEAQ (reference sequence). The CDR3 runs to 14 residues. The ends lost 6 bases at V and 6 bases at J; junction bases unmatched: 5. CDR3 sequence (DNA): TGTGCCAGCAGTGGACTAGCGGGAGTGGGCGAGCAGTACTTC. Translating it yields CASSGLAGVGEQYF.

This sequence joins TRBV28 and TRBJ2-7, with D possibly TRBD1 on 6 matching bases. CDR1 and CDR2 from the germline V gene are MDHEN and SYDVKM. This CDR3 contains 14 residues. V lost 2 bases to trimming and J lost 6 bases, with 14 bases between them. The CDR3 region is CASSLTQGVGEQYF. In nucleotides, the CDR3 is TGTGCCAGCAGTTTAACACAGGGAGTAGGCGAGCAGTACTTC.

A note on this clone: A read error may account for a junction end that differs from germline. V usage is TRBV5-6 and J usage is TRBJ2-1; D call uncertain. The CDR3 totals 15 residues. Germline CDR1 reads SGHDT; CDR2 reads YYEEEE. This CDR3 is CVSSLSPTTYNEQFF. The DNA for the CDR3 is TGTGTCAGCAGCTTGTCCCCCACTACCTACAATGAGCAGTTCTTC.

V and J are TRBV29-1 and TRBJ2-2; 7 bases agree with TRBD2. The CDR3 loop spans 12 amino acids. Germline-derived CDR1 and CDR2 are SQVTM and ANQGSEA. The CDR3 DNA follows: TGCGGGTGGGCGGGAGCTGCCGGGGAGCTGTTTTTT. Its protein is CGWAGAAGELFF.

This chain uses TRBV5-1 with TRBJ2-3, with a possible D match to TRBD1 (5 bases). Trimming removed 0 bases at V and 0 bases at J, with 8 bases between. The CDR3 is 15 residues long. In germline, CDR1 is SGHRS, CDR2 YFSETQ. CDR3 nucleotides: TGCGCCAGCAGCTTGGGACAGATCAGCACAGATACGCAGTATTTT. Protein sequence: CASSLGQISTDTQYF.

V and J are TRBV10-3 and TRBJ2-7; no firm D call. The germline V gene encodes CDR1 ENHRY and CDR2 SYGVKD. There are 12 residues in the CDR3. V lost 8 bases and J lost 6, with 14 bases in between. CDR3 protein: CAIGDNMSEQYF. CDR3 nucleotide sequence: TGTGCCATCGGAGATAACATGAGCGAGCAGTACTTC.

This clone was found a few times. The chain is built from TRBV4-1 and TRBJ2-7; 10 bases align to TRBD2. V lost 0 bases, J lost 2 bases, and 4 bases stayed unmatched. The CDR3 consists of 16 residues. The germline V gene encodes CDR1 MGHRA and CDR2 YSYEKL. The CDR3 region has the DNA TGCGCCAGCAGCCAAGATCCCAGCGGGAGGGCCTACGAGCAGTACTTC. This encodes CASSQDPSGRAYEQYF.

The V and J genes are TRBV7-9 and TRBJ2-2; D is undetermined. Germline CDR1 SEHNR, CDR2 FQNEAQ (reference sequence). This CDR3 is built from 13 residues. With 6 bases removed from V and 3 bases from J, the gap between germline ends came to 8 bases. In DNA, the CDR3 is TGTGCCAGCAGTTCCGAGTACACCGGGGAGCTGTTTTTT. This encodes CASSSEYTGELFF.

The chain combines TRBV27 with TRBJ1-4; TRBD1 matches 7 bases. The germline gives CDR1 MNHEY, CDR2 SMNVEV (reference sequence). The V segment lost 6 bases and the J segment 8 bases; nucleotides outside the gene matches: 15. This CDR3 contains 16 residues. The CDR3 is CASRHIYRGAREKLFF. The DNA of the CDR3 is TGTGCCAGCAGACACATCTACAGGGGCGCAAGGGAAAAACTGTTTTTT.

V and J are TRBV7-3 and TRBJ2-1; TRBD2 aligns across 7 bases. V was pared by 4 bases and J by 9 bases, with 3 bases of the junction left unmatched. The CDR3 contains 12 residues. Per germline, CDR1 SGHTA and CDR2 FQGTGA. The CDR3 reads CASSSSGGEQFF. In DNA form, the CDR3 reads TGTGCCAGCAGCTCCTCGGGGGGTGAGCAGTTCTTC.

The chain joins TRBV9 to TRBJ2-7, with 9 bases fitting TRBD1. V shed 3 bases, J shed 6 bases, and the junction held 7 bases outside the gene matches. Germline V gene sequence: CDR1 SGDLS, CDR2 YYNGEE. CDR3 size: 14 residues. The CDR3 spells CASSARTGAGEQYF. The CDR3 region has the DNA TGTGCCAGCAGCGCGAGGACAGGGGCGGGCGAGCAGTACTTC. Drawing the rest from reference TRBV9 and TRBJ2-7, the complete variable domain is DSGVTQTPKHLITATGQRVTLRCSPRSGDLSVYWYQQSLDQGLQFLIQYYNGEERAKGNILERFSAQQFPDLHSELNLSSLELGDSALYFCASSARTGAGEQYFGPGTRLTVT.

CDR3 sequence (DNA): TGTGCCAGCAGCTTATTGTGGACAGGGGGGACAGAGACCCAGTACTTC. Encoded protein: CASSLLWTGGTETQYF. The gene calls are TRBV11-2 and TRBJ2-5; 10 bases are shared with TRBD1. With V trimmed by 2 bases and J by 4 bases, 7 bases remained unmatched. Germline values: CDR1 SGHAT, CDR2 FQNNGV. The CDR3 runs to 16 residues.

The rearrangement links TRBV19 to TRBJ1-4, with D hard to call. The V end lost 9 bases, the J end lost 3 bases, and 8 bases lay between the germline ends. This CDR3 has 12 residues. CDR1 and CDR2 (germline): LNHDA, SQIVND (reference sequence). DNA for the CDR3: TGTGCCAGCCAAGCGGCTAATGAAAAACTGTTTTTT. The encoded protein is CASQAANEKLFF. Looking up the rest from reference TRBV19 and TRBJ1-4 gives the full variable domain: DGGITQSPKYLFRKEGQNVTLSCEQNLNHDAMYWYRQDPGQGLRLIYYSQIVNDFQKGDIAEGYSVSREKKESFPLTVTSAQKNPTAFYLCASQAANEKLFFGSGTQLSVL.

This chain uses TRBV9 with TRBJ2-3; TRBD2 might be the D (6 bases). This CDR3 has 16 amino acids. The V end lost 4 bases, the J end lost 3 bases, and 18 bases lay between the germline ends. CDR1 is SGDLS, CDR2 YYNGEE, per germline. CDR3 residues: CASSPEQEGWTDTQYF. The CDR3 DNA follows: TGTGCCAGCAGCCCGGAGCAGGAGGGCTGGACAGATACGCAGTATTTT. Based on the CDR3 plus reference TRBV9 and TRBJ2-3, the full variable domain is DSGVTQTPKHLITATGQRVTLRCSPRSGDLSVYWYQQSLDQGLQFLIQYYNGEERAKGNILERFSAQQFPDLHSELNLSSLELGDSALYFCASSPEQEGWTDTQYFGPGTRLTVL.

The chain carries TRBV6-5 and TRBJ2-3; possible D gene TRBD2, 5 bases. Germline assignment: CDR1 MNHEY and CDR2 SVGAGI. The CDR3 contains 15 residues. With 7 bases removed from V and 1 base from J, the gap between germline ends came to 15 bases. CDR3 nucleotide sequence: TGTGCCAGCACCCGACGCGCAGCGGGCACAGATACGCAGTATTTT. Translated: CASTRRAAGTDTQYF.

The V and J genes are TRBV11-1 and TRBJ2-2; maybe TRBD2 (6 bases). Germline V lookup: CDR1 SGHAT, CDR2 FQDESV (reference sequence). V lost 5 bases, J lost 1 base, and 20 bases lay in between. The CDR3 is made up of 18 amino acids. CDR3 amino acids: CASSRPLGLALNTGELFF. Written as DNA, the CDR3 is TGTGCCAGCAGCCGCCCACTGGGGCTAGCGCTGAACACCGGGGAGCTGTTTTTT.

Written as DNA, the CDR3 is TGCGCCAGCAGGCCTATCGCATACACCGGGGAGCTGTTTTTT. Translated, it gives CASRPIAYTGELFF. The chain joins TRBV5-1 to TRBJ2-2; D is unclear. The V end lost 5 bases, the J end lost 3 bases, and 11 bases lay between the germline ends. The CDR3 spans 14 residues. CDR1 is SGHRS, CDR2 YFSETQ, per germline.

The genes are TRBV19 and TRBJ1-3; TRBD1 matches 8 bases. Germline-derived CDR1 and CDR2 are LNHDA and SQIVND (reference sequence). Germline trimming cut 4 bases from V and 0 bases from J; bases unmatched to any gene: 8. CDR3 length: 17 residues. The CDR3 coding sequence is TGTGCCAGTAGTACGACAGGGGCCCGGCTCTCTGGAAACACCATATATTTT. Translating it yields CASSTTGARLSGNTIYF.

The CDR3: CASSESPRAPNTEAFF. In DNA form, the CDR3 reads TGCGCCAGCAGTGAGTCTCCCAGGGCCCCTAACACTGAAGCTTTCTTT. The rearrangement uses TRBV10-1 and TRBJ1-1; D possibly corresponds to TRBD1 (5 bases). This CDR3 contains 16 residues. V was clipped by 0 bases and J by 2 bases, with 13 bases between them. Germline CDR1 reads WNHNN; CDR2 reads SYGVQD (reference sequence).

The V call is TRBV7-2, the J call TRBJ2-7, with TRBD1 matching over 7 bases. Germline V gene data show CDR1 as SGHTA and CDR2 as FQGNSA. The CDR3 covers 15 residues. V gave up 0 bases and J gave up 3 bases; unmatched junction bases: 5. The CDR3 region has the DNA TGTGCCAGCAGCTTAGCGGGACAGATTAACTACGAGCAGTACTTC. As protein: CASSLAGQINYEQYF.

This chain joins TRBV11-3 and TRBJ2-2; D is unclear. V was clipped by 3 bases and J by 4 bases, with 3 bases between them. The CDR3 spans 12 residues. Germline CDR1 reads SGHNT; CDR2 reads YENEEA. The CDR3, as DNA: TGTGCCAGCAGCTTGGCCACCGGGGAGCTGTTTTTT. Translated, it gives CASSLATGELFF.